This T cell receptor beta chain was captured by sequencing in a study of blood T cell repertoires in COVID-19. Across the whole study: T cells, B-cell-depleted T cells, or PBMCs provided the cDNA or gDNA that served as material.

This CDR3 has 13 amino acids. Germline V gene sequence: CDR1 DFQATT, CDR2 SNEGSKA (reference sequence). V gave up 3 bases and J gave up 6 bases, with 15 bases separating them. In terms of age and location, participants ranged from roughly 18 to 95 years and lived in approximately 26 US areas. Assay used: immunoSEQ multiplex PCR; TCRdb lists only in-frame clones, some missing. Among 150,000 to 200,000 clones, less than 85% were seen once, and the ten largest hold 4% to 6.5%. Sample: PBMCs or T cells enriched from blood (not recorded which). The chain links TRBV20-1 to TRBJ2-7; D uncertain. The sequence came from a woman in her sixties or seventies with acute COVID-19. The CDR3 loop reads CSASPRSWLEQYF. The CDR3 DNA is TGCAGTGCTAGTCCTAGGAGTTGGCTCGAGCAGTACTTC.